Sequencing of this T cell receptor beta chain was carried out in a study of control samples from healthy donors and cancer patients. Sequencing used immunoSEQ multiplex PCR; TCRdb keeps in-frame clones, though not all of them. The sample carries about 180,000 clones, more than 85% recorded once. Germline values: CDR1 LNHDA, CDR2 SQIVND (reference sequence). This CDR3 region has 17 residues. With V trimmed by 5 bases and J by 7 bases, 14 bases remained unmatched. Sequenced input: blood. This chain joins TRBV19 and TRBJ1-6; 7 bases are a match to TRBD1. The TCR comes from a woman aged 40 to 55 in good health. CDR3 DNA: TGTGCCAGTAGTGCCCGGGACAGCCAGAGGACGAATTCACCCCTCCACTTT. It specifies CASSARDSQRTNSPLHF.